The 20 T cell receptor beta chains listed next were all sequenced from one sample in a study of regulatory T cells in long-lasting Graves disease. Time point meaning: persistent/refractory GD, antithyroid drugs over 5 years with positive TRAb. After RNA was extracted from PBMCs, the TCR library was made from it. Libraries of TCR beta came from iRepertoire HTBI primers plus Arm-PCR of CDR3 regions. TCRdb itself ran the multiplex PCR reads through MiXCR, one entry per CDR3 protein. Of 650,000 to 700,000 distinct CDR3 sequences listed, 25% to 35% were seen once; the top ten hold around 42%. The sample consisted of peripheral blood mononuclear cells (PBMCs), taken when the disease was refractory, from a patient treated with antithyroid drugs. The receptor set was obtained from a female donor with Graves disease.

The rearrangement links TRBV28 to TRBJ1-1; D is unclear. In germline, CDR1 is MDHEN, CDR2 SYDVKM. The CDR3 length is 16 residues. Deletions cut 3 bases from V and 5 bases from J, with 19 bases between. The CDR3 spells CASSFKIGVVGTEAFF. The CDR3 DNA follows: TGTGCCAGCAGTTTTAAAATTGGGGTGGTAGGGACTGAAGCTTTCTTT.

The CDR3 spells CATSRARQGPNYGYTF. CDR3 nucleotides: TGTGCCACCAGCAGAGCTCGGCAGGGACCTAACTATGGCTACACCTTC. The rearrangement uses TRBV15 and TRBJ1-2, with a weak D call TRBD1 (5 bases). There are 16 residues in the CDR3. V lost 1 base and J 0 bases, leaving 12 bases between the germline ends. The germline V gene has CDR1 LNHNV and CDR2 YYDKDF (reference sequence).

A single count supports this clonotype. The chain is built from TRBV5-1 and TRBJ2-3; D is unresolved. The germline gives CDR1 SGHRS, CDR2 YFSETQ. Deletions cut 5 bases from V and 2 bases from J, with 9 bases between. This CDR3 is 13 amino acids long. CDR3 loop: CASSPPFTDTQYF. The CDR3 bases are TGCGCCAGCAGTCCTCCCTTCACAGATACGCAGTATTTT.

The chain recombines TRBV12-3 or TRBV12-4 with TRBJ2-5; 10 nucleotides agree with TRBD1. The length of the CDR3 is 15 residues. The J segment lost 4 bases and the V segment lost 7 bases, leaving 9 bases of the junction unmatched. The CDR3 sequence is CASTRDRGPPETQYF. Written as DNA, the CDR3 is TGTGCCAGCACTAGGGACAGGGGTCCCCCAGAGACCCAGTACTTC.

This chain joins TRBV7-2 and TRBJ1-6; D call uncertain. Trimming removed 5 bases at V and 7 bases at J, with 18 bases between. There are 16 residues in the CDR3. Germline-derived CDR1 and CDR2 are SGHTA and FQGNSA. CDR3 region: CASSATNGPQNSPLHF. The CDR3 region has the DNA TGTGCCAGCAGCGCCACAAATGGGCCACAAAATTCACCCCTCCACTTT.

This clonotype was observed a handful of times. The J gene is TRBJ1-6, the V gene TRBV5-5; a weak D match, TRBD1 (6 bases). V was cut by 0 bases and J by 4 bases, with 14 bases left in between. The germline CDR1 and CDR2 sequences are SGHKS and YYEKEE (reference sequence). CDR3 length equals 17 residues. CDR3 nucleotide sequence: TGTGCCAGCAGCTTGGCCCCAGACAGGAGATATAATTCACCCCTCCACTTT. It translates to CASSLAPDRRYNSPLHF. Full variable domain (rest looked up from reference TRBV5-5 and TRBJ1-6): DAGVTQSPTHLIKTRGQQVTLRCSPISGHKSVSWYQQVLGQGPQFIFQYYEKEERGRGNFPDRFSARQFPNYSSELNVNALLLGDSALYLCASSLAPDRRYNSPLHFGNGTRLTVT.

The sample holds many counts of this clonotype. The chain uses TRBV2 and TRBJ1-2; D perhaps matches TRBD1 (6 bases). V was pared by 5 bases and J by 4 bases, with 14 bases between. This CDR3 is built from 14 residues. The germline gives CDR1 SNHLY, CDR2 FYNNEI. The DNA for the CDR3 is TGTGCCAGCAGTCGGTTCACAGGGATCTATGGCTACACCTTC. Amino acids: CASSRFTGIYGYTF.

The CDR3, as DNA: TGCAGTGCCGTCCGAAGTGGGGGCAATCAGCCCCAGCATTTT. Encoded protein: CSAVRSGGNQPQHF. V gene TRBV20-1 combines with J gene TRBJ1-5; D unresolved. This CDR3 spans 14 amino acids. Trimming stripped 6 bases from V and 2 bases from J, with 14 bases between. The V gene's germline CDR1 is DFQATT and CDR2 SNEGSKA (reference sequence).

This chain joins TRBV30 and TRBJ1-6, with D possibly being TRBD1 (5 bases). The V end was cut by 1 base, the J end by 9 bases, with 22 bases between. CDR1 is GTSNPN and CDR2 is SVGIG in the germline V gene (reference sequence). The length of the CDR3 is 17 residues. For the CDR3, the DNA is TGTGCCTGGAGTGGGACTGGGCGGGGCCCTAATGGTTCACCCCTCCACTTT. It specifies CAWSGTGRGPNGSPLHF.

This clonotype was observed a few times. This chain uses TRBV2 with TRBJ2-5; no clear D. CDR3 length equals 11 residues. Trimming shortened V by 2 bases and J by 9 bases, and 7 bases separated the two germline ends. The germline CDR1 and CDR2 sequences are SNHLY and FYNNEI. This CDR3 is CASSERQAQYF. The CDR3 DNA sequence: TGTGCCAGCAGTGAAAGGCAGGCCCAGTACTTC.

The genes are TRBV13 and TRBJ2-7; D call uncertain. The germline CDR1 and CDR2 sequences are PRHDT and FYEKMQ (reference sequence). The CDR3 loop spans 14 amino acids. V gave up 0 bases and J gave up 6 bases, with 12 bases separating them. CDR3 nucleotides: TGTGCCAGCAGCTTAGGCCACGGACGGAGCGAGCAGTACTTC. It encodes CASSLGHGRSEQYF.

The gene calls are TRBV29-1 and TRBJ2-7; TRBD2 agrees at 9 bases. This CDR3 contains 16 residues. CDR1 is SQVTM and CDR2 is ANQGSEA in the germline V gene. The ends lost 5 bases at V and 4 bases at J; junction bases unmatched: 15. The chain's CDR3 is CSVRRNLAGVGYEQYF. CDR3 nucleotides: TGCAGCGTTCGTCGAAATTTAGCGGGAGTCGGGTACGAGCAGTACTTC.

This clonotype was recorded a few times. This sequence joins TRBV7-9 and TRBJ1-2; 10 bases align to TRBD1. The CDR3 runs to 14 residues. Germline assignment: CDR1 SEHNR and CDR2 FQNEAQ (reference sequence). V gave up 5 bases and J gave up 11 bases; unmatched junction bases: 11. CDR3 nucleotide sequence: TGTGCCAGCAGCGTCAGGGGGACAGGGGATTCTTACACCTTC. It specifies CASSVRGTGDSYTF.

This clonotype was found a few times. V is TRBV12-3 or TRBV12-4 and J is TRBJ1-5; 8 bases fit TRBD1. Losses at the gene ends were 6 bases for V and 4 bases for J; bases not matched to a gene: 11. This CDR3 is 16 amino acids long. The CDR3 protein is CASRGQGALGNQPQHF. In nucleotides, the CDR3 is TGTGCCAGCAGGGGGCAGGGGGCCCTAGGAAATCAGCCCCAGCATTTT.

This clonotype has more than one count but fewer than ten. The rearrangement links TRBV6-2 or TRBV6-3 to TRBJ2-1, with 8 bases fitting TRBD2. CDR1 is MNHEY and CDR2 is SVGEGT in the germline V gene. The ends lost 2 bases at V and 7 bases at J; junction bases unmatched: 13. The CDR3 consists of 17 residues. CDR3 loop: CASSYRPFRREENEQFF. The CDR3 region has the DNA TGTGCCAGCAGTTACCGGCCGTTTCGGCGGGAGGAAAATGAGCAGTTCTTC.

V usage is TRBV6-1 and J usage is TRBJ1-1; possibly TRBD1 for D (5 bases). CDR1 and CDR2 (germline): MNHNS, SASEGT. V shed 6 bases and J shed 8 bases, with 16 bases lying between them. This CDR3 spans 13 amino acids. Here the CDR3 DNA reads TGTGCCAGCAGCCGGGGCCTGGCTGGGGAAGCTTTCTTT. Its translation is CASSRGLAGEAFF.

CDR3 nucleotides: TGCGCCAGCAGCTTGTCGCTAGCAGGAGGGTATGAGACCCAGTACTTC. Residues: CASSLSLAGGYETQYF. The chain links TRBV5-1 to TRBJ2-5; tentative D call: TRBD2 (6 bases). Trimming left V 1 base short and J 5 bases short, with 18 bases between. CDR1 is SGHRS and CDR2 is YFSETQ in the germline V gene. CDR3 length: 16 residues.

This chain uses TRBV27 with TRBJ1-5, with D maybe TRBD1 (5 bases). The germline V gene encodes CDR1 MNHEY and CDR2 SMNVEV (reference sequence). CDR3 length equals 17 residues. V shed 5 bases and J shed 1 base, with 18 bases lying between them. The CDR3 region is CASSLLTGLMSNQPQHF. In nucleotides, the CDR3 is TGTGCCAGCAGTCTTCTCACGGGACTTATGAGCAATCAGCCCCAGCATTTT.

The CDR3 DNA sequence: TGTGCCAGCAGCTTATATCAAGTTCCGAACACTGAAGCTTTCTTT. Amino acid sequence: CASSLYQVPNTEAFF. This chain links TRBV7-3 with TRBJ1-1; D gene uncertain. This CDR3 has 15 residues. V was clipped by 2 bases and J by 1 base, with 11 bases between them. The V gene's germline CDR1 is SGHTA and CDR2 FQGTGA.

Here the CDR3 reads CASSQGSLAAYEQYF. The CDR3 DNA reads TGTGCCAGCAGCCAAGGTTCCCTAGCGGCCTACGAGCAGTACTTC. The V and J genes are TRBV3-1 and TRBJ2-7; 7 nucleotides align to TRBD2. Germline CDR1 is LGHDT and CDR2 is YNNKEL (reference sequence). The CDR3 has 15 amino acids. Trimming removed 1 base from V and 2 bases from J; junction bases left unmatched: 5.